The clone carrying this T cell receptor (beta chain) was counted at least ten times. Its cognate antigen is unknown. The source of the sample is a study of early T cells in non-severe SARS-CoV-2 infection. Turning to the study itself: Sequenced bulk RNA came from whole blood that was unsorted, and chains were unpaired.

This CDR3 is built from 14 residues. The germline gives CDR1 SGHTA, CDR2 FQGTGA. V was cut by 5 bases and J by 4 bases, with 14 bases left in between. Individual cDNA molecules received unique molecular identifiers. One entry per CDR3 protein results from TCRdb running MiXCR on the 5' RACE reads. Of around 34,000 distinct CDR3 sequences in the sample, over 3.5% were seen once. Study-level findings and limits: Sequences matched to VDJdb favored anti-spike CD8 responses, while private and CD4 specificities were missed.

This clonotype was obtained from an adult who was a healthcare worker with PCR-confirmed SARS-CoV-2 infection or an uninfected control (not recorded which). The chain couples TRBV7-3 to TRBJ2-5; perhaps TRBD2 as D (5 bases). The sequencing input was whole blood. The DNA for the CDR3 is TGTGCCAGCAGCCCCGGGATCTCGGGAGAGACCCAGTACTTC. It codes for CASSPGISGETQYF.